The T cell receptor beta chain described here comes from a study of T cell responses to AZD1222 COVID-19 vaccine (dated by TCRdb to the early 2020s). Some background on the complete study: TCR sequencing was performed for some 250 trial participants, of whom about 200 were given two doses of AZD1222 and some 26 were given two doses of MenACWY control vaccine. Trial participants were enrolled by age into subgroups of 18-55, 56-69 and 70-plus years, and around 150, 28 and 57 TCR-sequenced participants, respectively, were included in these subgroups. Points the paper makes about the study in general: In the small 56-69-year group, the increase in depth fell short of significance, most likely because of low power. Most participants were white British and females outnumbered males, and the authors suggested that clonal diversity may have been underestimated. Conclusions about previously exposed vaccinees were limited because only six AZD1222 recipients were SARS-CoV-2 seropositive at baseline. Epitopes outside the regions mutated in the B.1.351 and B.1.1.7 variants were reportedly recognized by nearly half of the unique spike-specific TCRs. Because no day 14 peak-response samples were available, repertoires were characterized only after the peak T cell response. CD4 TCRs associated with the vaccine covered the entire spike protein, and the dominant responses were in regions 160-218 and 743-854. After two AZD1222 doses, both the breadth and the depth of spike-specific TCRs were significantly higher than at day 0 and than in MenACWY recipients.

The CDR3 regions of human TCRbeta chains were analyzed by immunosequencing. From the authors' description of their analysis: TCRs in the repertoires were matched against a reference library of SARS-CoV-2-specific TCRs that had been generated with the MIRA antigen-specificity platform. Breadth was defined as the fraction of unique TCRs that were SARS-CoV-2-associated, and depth was defined as the fraction of total T cells that were SARS-CoV-2-associated. Using the MIRA data, every spike-specific TCR was mapped to the spike region that the TCR reacted to and assigned to either a CD4 or a CD8 class. Log10-transformed breadth and depth values were compared by one-way ANOVA with Sidak's multiple comparisons tests. TCRdb mirrors the immuneACCESS table, restricted to in-frame sequences. Some clones are absent from its copies; in checked studies, under half trace to an unresolved V gene, and the reason for the others is unknown. The V and J calls and clone size are taken from that table; D and trimming were inferred from the DNA. The sample table shows about 150,000 clones, and approximately 85% are seen once. Jointly, the top ten make up approximately 4% of the sample.

Including cysteine and phenylalanine, the CDR3 has 16 amino acids. Only CDR3 DNA is held: 48 bases, read in frame from base 1. The junction carries 10 bases between V and J, which are trimmed by 1 base and 1 base respectively. The germline V gene (reference sequence) sets CDR1 to LNHDA and CDR2 to SQIVND. A few counts support this clone. No antigen is known for it. No much larger clone exists at a distance of one base, and base qualities are not known. The time point label corresponds to: baseline before first vaccination. The sample's treatment or condition, from its label and the paper: meningococcal conjugate vaccine given as trial control. Samples from vaccinated people were obtained from the UK trials COV001 and COV002, which included a single-blind randomized controlled phase 2/3 trial of AZD1222 (ChAdOx1 nCoV-19) in healthy adults. For TCRbeta chain sequencing, PBMC samples from trial participants were taken at day 0 and at day 28 after the second dose.

This sample comprised peripheral blood, obtained on day 0 of MenACWY control vaccination. The chain joins TRBV19 to TRBJ2-2; too little of a D gene remains to name it. This TCR was recovered from an adult in good health. CDR3 sequence: CASSIGGRRNTGELFF. The nucleotides read TGTGCCAGTAGTATAGGAGGCAGAAGGAACACCGGGGAGCTGTTTTTT.